This is a list of T cell receptor beta chains from one sample in a study of T cell responses to AZD1222 COVID-19 vaccine. Sequencing was performed with immunoSEQ multiplex PCR; in TCRdb, only in-frame clones are kept and a portion is missing. The repertoire holds more than 100,000 clones, with more than 85% as singletons. Specimen: peripheral blood, collected 28 days after the second AZD1222 dose. These receptors were obtained from an adult who received the AZD1222 COVID-19 vaccine. The CDR3 runs from the conserved cysteine through the conserved F or W. Fields, in order: V gene, CDR3 length, D gene, clone size, J gene, CDR3 protein, CDR3 DNA. A D gene is named only where the DNA matches it firmly. Clone size is stated in some rows and not others, as once, few, many or a class when expanded.

v_call: TRBV5-1; cdr3_length: 15; d_call: TRBD1; clone_size: -; j_call: TRBJ2-3; cdr3_aa: CASTTTGGGTDTQYF; cdr3_nt: TGCGCCAGCACCACCACAGGGGGAGGTACAGATACGCAGTATTTT
v_call: TRBV30; cdr3_length: 14; d_call: -; clone_size: once; j_call: TRBJ2-6; cdr3_aa: CAWRGSGGANVLTF; cdr3_nt: TGTGCCTGGAGGGGGTCCGGTGGGGCCAACGTCCTGACTTTC
v_call: TRBV7-9; cdr3_length: 16; d_call: TRBD2; clone_size: few; j_call: TRBJ2-3; cdr3_aa: CASSQEATSDTDTQYF; cdr3_nt: TGTGCCAGCAGCCAGGAGGCGACTAGCGACACAGATACGCAGTATTTT
v_call: TRBV6-5; cdr3_length: 13; d_call: -; clone_size: -; j_call: TRBJ2-1; cdr3_aa: CASTVGEYNEQFF; cdr3_nt: TGTGCCAGCACTGTCGGCGAGTACAATGAGCAGTTCTTC
v_call: TRBV5-1; cdr3_length: 14; d_call: -; clone_size: -; j_call: TRBJ1-2; cdr3_aa: CASGGQGFNYGYTF; cdr3_nt: TGCGCCAGCGGAGGCCAGGGATTTAACTATGGCTACACCTTC
v_call: TRBV30; cdr3_length: 14; d_call: TRBD1; clone_size: -; j_call: TRBJ1-5; cdr3_aa: CAASGRTGGQPQHF; cdr3_nt: TGTGCCGCGTCCGGTCGGACAGGGGGTCAGCCCCAGCATTTT
v_call: TRBV19; cdr3_length: 15; d_call: -; clone_size: -; j_call: TRBJ1-1; cdr3_aa: CASSIPQSRVTEAFF; cdr3_nt: TGTGCCAGTAGTATCCCCCAATCACGTGTGACTGAAGCTTTCTTT
v_call: TRBV5-1; cdr3_length: 13; d_call: -; clone_size: -; j_call: TRBJ1-5; cdr3_aa: CASSLDGNQPQHF; cdr3_nt: TGCGCCAGCAGCTTGGACGGGAATCAGCCCCAGCATTTT
v_call: TRBV20-1; cdr3_length: 11; d_call: -; clone_size: few; j_call: TRBJ1-2; cdr3_aa: CSARTVYGYTF; cdr3_nt: TGCAGTGCTCGCACAGTCTATGGCTACACCTTC
v_call: TRBV2; cdr3_length: 13; d_call: -; clone_size: -; j_call: TRBJ1-5; cdr3_aa: CASSLSGGQPQHF; cdr3_nt: TGTGCCAGCAGTCTCTCCGGAGGACAGCCCCAGCATTTT
v_call: TRBV6-4; cdr3_length: 17; d_call: -; clone_size: once; j_call: TRBJ2-3; cdr3_aa: CANGPWPTRVGTDTQYF; cdr3_nt: TGTGCCAACGGGCCTTGGCCCACCAGAGTTGGCACAGATACGCAGTATTTT
v_call: TRBV11-3; cdr3_length: 14; d_call: TRBD2; clone_size: -; j_call: TRBJ2-3; cdr3_aa: CASSFGTTTDTQYF; cdr3_nt: TGTGCCAGCAGCTTTGGGACTACCACAGATACGCAGTATTTT
v_call: TRBV28; cdr3_length: 19; d_call: -; clone_size: -; j_call: TRBJ2-5; cdr3_aa: CASSLRLAGTGGDQETQYF; cdr3_nt: TGTGCCAGCAGTTTAAGGCTAGCGGGAACAGGGGGGGACCAAGAGACCCAGTACTTC
v_call: TRBV7-8; cdr3_length: 14; d_call: -; clone_size: -; j_call: TRBJ1-3; cdr3_aa: CASSPGVDGNTIYF; cdr3_nt: TGTGCCAGCAGCCCCGGGGTGGATGGAAACACCATATATTTT
v_call: TRBV7-2; cdr3_length: 16; d_call: TRBD2; clone_size: -; j_call: TRBJ2-2; cdr3_aa: CASSLRAGGPTGELFF; cdr3_nt: TGTGCCAGCAGTCTCAGAGCGGGAGGGCCGACCGGGGAGCTGTTTTTT
v_call: TRBV13; cdr3_length: 15; d_call: TRBD1; clone_size: -; j_call: TRBJ1-1; cdr3_aa: CASSPEGTVNTEAFF; cdr3_nt: TGTGCCAGCAGCCCCGAGGGGACAGTGAACACTGAAGCTTTCTTT
v_call: TRBV29-1; cdr3_length: 14; d_call: -; clone_size: once; j_call: TRBJ1-1; cdr3_aa: CSVAPAHGGTEAFF; cdr3_nt: TGCAGCGTTGCCCCGGCCCATGGCGGCACTGAAGCTTTCTTT
v_call: TRBV6-2/TRBV6-3; cdr3_length: 20; d_call: TRBD2; clone_size: -; j_call: TRBJ2-3; cdr3_aa: CASSYQLLAEGSGPPDTQYF; cdr3_nt: TGTGCCAGCAGTTACCAGCTACTAGCGGAAGGGTCGGGACCCCCAGATACGCAGTATTTT
v_call: TRBV10-3; cdr3_length: 13; d_call: -; clone_size: -; j_call: TRBJ2-2; cdr3_aa: CAIKDQNTGELFF; cdr3_nt: TGTGCCATCAAGGATCAGAACACCGGGGAGCTGTTTTTT
v_call: TRBV28; cdr3_length: 14; d_call: TRBD2; clone_size: -; j_call: TRBJ2-2; cdr3_aa: CASSFSGRNGELFF; cdr3_nt: TGTGCCAGCAGTTTCAGCGGGAGGAACGGGGAGCTGTTTTTT
v_call: TRBV15; cdr3_length: 16; d_call: TRBD1; clone_size: -; j_call: TRBJ2-3; cdr3_aa: CATSRDRGAGGDTQYF; cdr3_nt: TGTGCCACCAGCAGAGATAGGGGGGCAGGGGGCGATACGCAGTATTTT
v_call: TRBV30; cdr3_length: 11; d_call: -; clone_size: -; j_call: TRBJ1-2; cdr3_aa: CAWSPASGYTF; cdr3_nt: TGTGCCTGGAGTCCGGCCTCCGGCTACACCTTC
v_call: TRBV2; cdr3_length: 14; d_call: TRBD1; clone_size: -; j_call: TRBJ1-2; cdr3_aa: CASSVDRGGKGYTF; cdr3_nt: TGTGCCAGCAGTGTGGACAGGGGAGGGAAAGGCTACACCTTC
v_call: TRBV20-1; cdr3_length: 11; d_call: -; clone_size: -; j_call: TRBJ2-1; cdr3_aa: CSALGGAEQFF; cdr3_nt: TGCAGTGCTCTAGGGGGGGCTGAGCAGTTCTTC
v_call: TRBV29-1; cdr3_length: 14; d_call: -; clone_size: -; j_call: TRBJ2-2; cdr3_aa: CSVEDGGPGRELFF; cdr3_nt: TGCAGCGTTGAAGATGGAGGGCCCGGCCGGGAGCTGTTTTTT
v_call: TRBV29-1; cdr3_length: 12; d_call: -; clone_size: -; j_call: TRBJ1-3; cdr3_aa: CSVWGTGNTIYF; cdr3_nt: TGCAGCGTTTGGGGAACTGGAAACACCATATATTTT
v_call: TRBV7-9; cdr3_length: 14; d_call: -; clone_size: -; j_call: TRBJ1-2; cdr3_aa: CASSDPRAYYGYTF; cdr3_nt: TGTGCCAGCAGCGACCCCAGGGCTTACTATGGCTACACCTTC
v_call: TRBV24-1; cdr3_length: 14; d_call: TRBD1; clone_size: -; j_call: TRBJ2-1; cdr3_aa: CATSDSDRVNEQFF; cdr3_nt: TGTGCCACCAGTGATTCGGACAGGGTCAATGAGCAGTTCTTC
v_call: TRBV3-1/TRBV3-2; cdr3_length: 12; d_call: -; clone_size: -; j_call: TRBJ1-2; cdr3_aa: CASSQPGWGYTF; cdr3_nt: TGTGCCAGCAGCCAACCAGGGTGGGGCTACACCTTC
v_call: TRBV24-1; cdr3_length: 15; d_call: -; clone_size: -; j_call: TRBJ2-3; cdr3_aa: CATSDSGPTWETQYF; cdr3_nt: TGTGCCACCAGTGACTCCGGACCCACCTGGGAGACGCAGTATTTT
v_call: TRBV6-1; cdr3_length: 12; d_call: -; clone_size: -; j_call: TRBJ2-1; cdr3_aa: CASSEAGYEQFF; cdr3_nt: TGTGCCAGCAGTGAAGCGGGGTATGAGCAGTTCTTC
v_call: TRBV2; cdr3_length: 13; d_call: -; clone_size: -; j_call: TRBJ1-3; cdr3_aa: CASTTGSGNTIYF; cdr3_nt: TGTGCCAGCACAACAGGCTCTGGAAACACCATATATTTT
v_call: TRBV7-8; cdr3_length: 15; d_call: -; clone_size: -; j_call: TRBJ2-1; cdr3_aa: CASSLVGGLVNEQFF; cdr3_nt: TGTGCCAGCAGCTTAGTGGGGGGCCTGGTTAATGAGCAGTTCTTC